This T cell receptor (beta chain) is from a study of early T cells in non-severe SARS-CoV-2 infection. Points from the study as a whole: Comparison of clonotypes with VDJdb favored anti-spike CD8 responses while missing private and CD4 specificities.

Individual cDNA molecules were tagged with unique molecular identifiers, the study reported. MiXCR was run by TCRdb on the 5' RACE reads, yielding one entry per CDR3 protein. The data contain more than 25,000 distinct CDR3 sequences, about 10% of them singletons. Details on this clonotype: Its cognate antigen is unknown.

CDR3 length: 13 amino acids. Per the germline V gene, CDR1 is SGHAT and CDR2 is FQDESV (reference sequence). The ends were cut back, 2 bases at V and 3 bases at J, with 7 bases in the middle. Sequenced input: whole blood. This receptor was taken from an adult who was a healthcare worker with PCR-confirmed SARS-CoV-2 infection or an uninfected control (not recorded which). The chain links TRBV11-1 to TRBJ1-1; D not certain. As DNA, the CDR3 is TGTGCCAGCAGCTTATTTGGGGACACTGAAGCTTTCTTT. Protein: CASSLFGDTEAFF.